This passage covers 5 T cell receptor beta chains from one sample sequenced in a study of cytomegalovirus exposure and HLA in healthy donors. The PCR used 60 Vbeta and 13 Jbeta primers. Clones were read by immunoSEQ multiplex PCR, and TCRdb kept only the in-frame ones, dropping some. The data contain about 200,000 clones, 80% to 85% of them seen just once; the ten biggest clones take up about 2.6%. Material for sequencing was PBMCs. These receptors were collected from a woman aged 40 to 50 in good health and CMV-seronegative.

The V and J genes are TRBV6-6 and TRBJ1-4; perhaps TRBD1 as D (5 bases). The germline V gene encodes CDR1 MNHNY and CDR2 SVGAGI (reference sequence). Trimming took off 10 bases at V and 2 bases at J, with 14 bases between the two ends. The CDR3 spans 14 residues. In nucleotides, the CDR3 is TGTGCCACCACCCCCCGGGGGACTAATGAAAAACTGTTTTTT. This codes for CATTPRGTNEKLFF.

The rearrangement uses TRBV27 and TRBJ2-1; 11 nucleotides align to TRBD2. With V trimmed by 6 bases and J by 8 bases, 9 bases remained unmatched. Germline-derived CDR1 and CDR2 are MNHEY and SMNVEV (reference sequence). This CDR3 region has 15 residues. CDR3 coding DNA: TGTGCCAGCAGCCCACTAGCGGGAGTATTAGATGAGCAGTTCTTC. Protein: CASSPLAGVLDEQFF.

The chain carries TRBV5-6 and TRBJ2-7, with D maybe TRBD1 (5 bases). V was cut by 0 bases and J by 6 bases, with 13 bases left in between. The CDR3 length is 14 residues. Germline V lookup: CDR1 SGHDT, CDR2 YYEEEE. In nucleotides, the CDR3 is TGTGCCAGCAGCTTGGGAGGTGCAGGGTCCGAGCAGTACTTC. Translating it yields CASSLGGAGSEQYF. Based on the CDR3 plus reference TRBV5-6 and TRBJ2-7, the full variable domain is DAGVTQSPTHLIKTRGQQVTLRCSPKSGHDTVSWYQQALGQGPQFIFQYYEEEERQRGNFPDRFSGHQFPNYSSELNVNALLLGDSALYLCASSLGGAGSEQYFGPGTRLTVT.

The chain has TRBV18 and TRBJ2-2; weak D call: TRBD1 (5 bases). CDR1 is KGHSH, CDR2 LQKENI, per germline. V lost 3 bases and J 5 bases, leaving 16 bases between the germline ends. The CDR3 loop spans 16 amino acids. CDR3 in amino acids: CASSPGHSRLTGELFF. The CDR3 nucleotides read TGTGCCAGCTCACCCGGACATTCTCGACTGACCGGGGAGCTGTTTTTT. Full variable domain (remainder filled in from reference TRBV18 and TRBJ2-2): NAGVMQNPRHLVRRRGQEARLRCSPMKGHSHVYWYRQLPEEGLKFMVYLQKENIIDESGMPKERFSAEFPKEGPSILRIQQVVRGDSAAYFCASSPGHSRLTGELFFGEGSRLTVL.

V usage is TRBV19 and J usage is TRBJ2-2; no reliable D call. V dropped 1 base and J dropped 1 base, with 4 bases sitting between them. The CDR3 is made up of 14 amino acids. CDR1 is LNHDA and CDR2 is SQIVND in the germline V gene (reference sequence). The CDR3 loop is CASSIGRNTGELFF. CDR3 coding DNA: TGTGCCAGTAGTATAGGCAGGAACACCGGGGAGCTGTTTTTT.